This TCR beta chain was found in a study of cytomegalovirus exposure and HLA in healthy donors. Assay used: immunoSEQ multiplex PCR; TCRdb lists only in-frame clones, some missing. Among roughly 60,000 clones listed, 90% to 95% were seen once. This TCR derives from a man aged 18-30 years in good health and CMV-seronegative. The sample consisted of PBMCs.

CDR3: CASSGQSNTEAFF. The CDR3 bases are TGTGCCAGCAGCGGACAGTCGAACACTGAAGCTTTCTTT. The genes are TRBV6-5 and TRBJ1-1, with D possibly being TRBD1 (6 bases). Germline CDR1 MNHEY, CDR2 SVGAGI. This CDR3 has 13 amino acids. Deletions cut 6 bases from V and 1 base from J, with 9 bases between.